This T cell receptor beta chain originates from a study of cytomegalovirus exposure and HLA in healthy donors. Findings and caveats of the study: It was only CMV serostatus that was available as immune exposure information.

Per germline, CDR1 LNHNV and CDR2 YYDKDF (reference sequence). CDR3 length: 13 residues. V lost 3 bases, J lost 5 bases, and 8 bases lay in between. Points on this clone: Its cognate antigen is unknown.

PCR primers comprised 60 Vbeta and 13 Jbeta primers. Profiling relied on immunoSEQ multiplex PCR, and the TCRdb table lists in-frame clones only, not all of them. This table holds 75,000 to 90,000 clones, 85% found once. The material sequenced was PBMCs. The origin of this receptor is a man in his forties or fifties in good health and CMV-seropositive. The J gene is TRBJ2-1, the V gene TRBV15; D is uncertain. The CDR3 reads CATSSAANNEQFF. The CDR3 DNA follows: TGTGCCACCAGCAGCGCGGCCAACAATGAGCAGTTCTTC.